The 5 T cell receptor beta chains below come from one sample, sequenced in a study of T cell repertoires in cytomegalovirus infection. In TCRdb, the reads were re-called with MiXCR into one record per CDR3 protein. The data contain some 70,000 distinct CDR3 sequences, around 21% of them seen just once; the ten biggest clones take up 65% to 85%. These receptors have no known antigen. Material: PBMCs, sequenced either directly or after in vitro stimulation (not recorded which). Every receptor here comes from a human donor in good health (CMV status not recorded). Some clones in this sample may be carry-over from other donors' samples.

This clonotype was found many times. The chain joins TRBV7-2 to TRBJ1-3; a possible D gene is TRBD1 (5 bases). Germline assignment: CDR1 SGHTA and CDR2 FQGNSA. This CDR3 is built from 15 residues. Trimming took off 5 bases at V and 1 base at J, with 12 bases between the two ends. In DNA form, the CDR3 reads TGTGCCAGCAGCAGGGGTTTGGGGTCTGGAAACACCATATATTTT. It codes for CASSRGLGSGNTIYF.

This clonotype was counted ten times or more. The rearrangement links TRBV7-2 to TRBJ2-7, with a weak D call TRBD2 (6 bases). From germline, CDR1 is SGHTA and CDR2 FQGNSA. The CDR3 spans 15 residues. Trimming removed 1 base at V and 2 bases at J, with 12 bases between. CDR3 sequence (DNA): TGTGCCAGCAGCTTAGGGCTAGCGCGTACCTACGAGCAGTACGTC. Amino acids: CASSLGLARTYEQYV.

The genes are TRBV4-1 and TRBJ2-5; the D gene could be TRBD1 or TRBD2 (6 bases each). Germline CDR1 and CDR2: MGHRA and YSYEKL. This CDR3 region has 15 residues. Trimming shortened V by 0 bases and J by 5 bases, and 13 bases separated the two germline ends. CDR3 sequence (DNA): TGCGCCAGCAGCCAAGATGGGGGCGGGACGGAGACCCAGTACTTC. This encodes CASSQDGGGTETQYF.

J is TRBJ1-4 and V is TRBV9; a possible D gene is TRBD1 (6 bases). This CDR3 has 16 amino acids. Trimming left V 0 bases short and J 1 base short, with 10 bases between. CDR1 and CDR2 (germline): SGDLS, YYNGEE. The CDR3 is CASSVDQGRTNEKLFF. Here the CDR3 DNA reads TGTGCCAGCAGCGTAGATCAGGGGCGAACTAATGAAAAACTGTTTTTT.

V is TRBV6-5 and J is TRBJ2-7; D uncertain. The CDR3 has 13 residues. Looked up from germline, CDR1 is MNHEY and CDR2 is SVGAGI. Trimming took off 0 bases at V and 3 bases at J, with 6 bases between the two ends. The CDR3 reads CASSYSIGYEQYV. The CDR3 DNA sequence: TGTGCCAGCAGTTACTCAATCGGCTACGAGCAGTACGTC.